This TCR beta chain originates from a study of blood T cell repertoires in COVID-19. As handled by the study authors: Reference gene primer amplification in the assay estimated nucleated cell counts. Assay used: immunoSEQ multiplex PCR; TCRdb lists only in-frame clones, some missing. V and J calls and clone size come straight from that table; D and trimming were deduced from the DNA. The repertoire has about 240,000 clones, 85% to 90% of them found once; the top ten carry roughly 6.3%. This clone appeared once. CDR3 length: 16 amino acids. Germline V gives CDR1 SGHRS, CDR2 YFSETQ. V lost 4 bases to trimming and J lost 5 bases; unmatched junction nucleotides: 13.

The material sequenced was peripheral blood. The chain employs TRBV5-1 and TRBJ2-7, with 9 bases fitting TRBD2. The origin of this receptor is a man between 60 and 70 years old with acute or convalescent COVID-19. The chain's CDR3 is CASSPRVGLAGNEQYF. In nucleotides, the CDR3 is TGCGCCAGCAGCCCGAGGGTGGGGCTAGCGGGAAACGAGCAGTACTTC.